The T cell receptor beta chain described here comes from a study of T cells in Graves' hyperthyroidism and ophthalmopathy. Study-level background: Upon initial diagnosis and before any treatment, peripheral blood was collected.

This clonotype was counted many times. As yet, its antigen is unknown. Germline CDR1 WNHNN, CDR2 SYGVQD (reference sequence). The CDR3 covers 13 residues. V was pared by 3 bases and J by 0 bases, with 4 bases between. Using RNA transcripts as the source, TCR beta CDR3 regions were amplified. TCR CDR3 underwent first-round RT-PCR with the HTBI primer set. One entry per CDR3 protein results from TCRdb running MiXCR on the multiplex PCR reads. The sample lists some 500,000 distinct CDR3 sequences; over 13% were seen once. Study results and limitations: Most clonotypes expanded in thyroid above 0.001 were likewise present in blood.

The genes are TRBV10-1 and TRBJ2-3; D unresolved. The sequencing input was blood. This clonotype was sampled from a woman under 30 with Graves' hyperthyroidism. CDR3 residues: CASSDGSTDTQYF. Written as DNA, the CDR3 is TGCGCCAGCAGTGACGGTAGCACAGATACGCAGTATTTT.